Detailed here is one T cell receptor beta chain. Compared with germline, one end of the junction differs, possibly owing to a read error. These data originate in a study of T-cell reconstitution after alpha-beta-depleted transplantation in children. Construction of the TCRbeta library involved unique molecular identifiers. TCRdb itself ran the PCR reads through MiXCR, one entry per CDR3 protein. The data hold about 160,000 distinct CDR3 sequences, with 11% observed a single time. CDR3 length: 18 residues. Germline CDR1 MNHEY, CDR2 SMNVEV (reference sequence). The TCR sequence derives from a boy between 2 and 10 years old with acute myeloid leukemia, due to receive a stem cell transplant. V usage is TRBV27 and J usage is TRBJ2-3, with 9 nucleotides matching TRBD2. Sequencing used PBMCs, obtained before TCRalphabeta/CD19-depleted stem cell transplant. This chain's CDR3 is CASRQRNVASGTTDMQYF. The CDR3 nucleotides read TGTGCCAGCAGACAAAGGAACGTTGCTAGCGGGACCACAGATATGCAGTATTTT.